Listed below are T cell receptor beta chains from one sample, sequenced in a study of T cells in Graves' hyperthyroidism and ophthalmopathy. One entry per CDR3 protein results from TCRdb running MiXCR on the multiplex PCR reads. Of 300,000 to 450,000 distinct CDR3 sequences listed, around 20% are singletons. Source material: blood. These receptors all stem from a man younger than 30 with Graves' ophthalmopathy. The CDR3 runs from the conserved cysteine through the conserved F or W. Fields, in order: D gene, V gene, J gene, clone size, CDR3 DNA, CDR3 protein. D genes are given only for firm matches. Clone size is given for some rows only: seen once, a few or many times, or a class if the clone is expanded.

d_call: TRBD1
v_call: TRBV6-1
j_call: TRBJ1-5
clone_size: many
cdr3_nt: TGTGCCAGCAGTTTCGGACAGGGTGGTCAGCCCCAGCATTTT
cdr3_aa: CASSFGQGGQPQHF

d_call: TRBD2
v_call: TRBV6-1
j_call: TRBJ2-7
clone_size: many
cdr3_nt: TGTGCCAGCAGTATGACTAGCGGGCAATGGGGGGACTACGAGCAGTACTTC
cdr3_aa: CASSMTSGQWGDYEQYF

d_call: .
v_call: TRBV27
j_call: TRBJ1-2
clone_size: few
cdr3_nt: TGTGCCAGCAGTTTATCGGGGAAGGGGTTGGCCTATGGCTACACCTTC
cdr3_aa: CASSLSGKGLAYGYTF

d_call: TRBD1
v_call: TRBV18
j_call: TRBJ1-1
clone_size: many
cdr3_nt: TGTGCCAGCTCCGGACAGGGAGAAGGTGAGGCTTTCTTT
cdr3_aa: CASSGQGEGEAFF

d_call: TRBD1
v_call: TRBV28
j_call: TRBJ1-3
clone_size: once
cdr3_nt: TGTGCCAGCAGTTTAAACAGGGGCGGGGGAAACACCATATATTTT
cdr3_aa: CASSLNRGGGNTIYF

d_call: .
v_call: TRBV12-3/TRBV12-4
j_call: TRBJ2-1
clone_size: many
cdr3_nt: TGTGCCAGCAGTTTCGTCAGGGGCCTCCACAATGAGCAGTTCTTC
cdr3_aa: CASSFVRGLHNEQFF

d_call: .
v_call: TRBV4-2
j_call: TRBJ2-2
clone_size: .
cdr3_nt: TGTGCCAGCAGCAATTCCGGGGAGCTGTTTTTT
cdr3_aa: CASSNSGELFF

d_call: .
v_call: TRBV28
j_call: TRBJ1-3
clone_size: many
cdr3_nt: TGTGCCATCTCAGGGTCCGACTCTGGAAACACCATATATTTT
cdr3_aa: CAISGSDSGNTIYF

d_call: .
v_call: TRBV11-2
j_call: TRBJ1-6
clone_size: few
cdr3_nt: TGTGCCAGCAGCTTAGAGGGTCAGGGAATATCACCCCTCCACTTT
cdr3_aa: CASSLEGQGISPLHF

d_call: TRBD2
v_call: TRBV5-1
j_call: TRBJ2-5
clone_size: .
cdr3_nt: TGCGCCAGCAGCCTGGCGGGCGGGGGGTACCAAGAGACCCAGTACTTC
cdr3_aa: CASSLAGGGYQETQYF

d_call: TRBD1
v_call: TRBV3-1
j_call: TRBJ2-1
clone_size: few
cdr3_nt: TGTGCCAGCAGCCAACCATTCTGGACAGGGAAGGATGAGCAGTTCTTC
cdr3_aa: CASSQPFWTGKDEQFF

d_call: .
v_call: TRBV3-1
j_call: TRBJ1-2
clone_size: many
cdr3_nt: TGTGCCAGCAGCCAAGATCGGGCGAACTATGGCTACACCTTC
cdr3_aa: CASSQDRANYGYTF

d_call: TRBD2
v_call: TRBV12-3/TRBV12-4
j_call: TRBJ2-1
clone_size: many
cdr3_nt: TGTGCCAGCAGGGCATTAGCGGGGGGGCCTAATGAGCAGTTCTTC
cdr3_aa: CASRALAGGPNEQFF

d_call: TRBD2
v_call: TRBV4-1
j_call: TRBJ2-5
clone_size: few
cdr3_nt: TGCGCCAGCAGCTTCACGTTAGCGGGGAGGCAAGAGACCCAGTACTTC
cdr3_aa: CASSFTLAGRQETQYF

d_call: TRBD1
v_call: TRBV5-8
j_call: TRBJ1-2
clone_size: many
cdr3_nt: TGTGCCAGCAGCTTGGTTCTTTCGGGACAGTCCTATGGCTACACCTTC
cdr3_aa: CASSLVLSGQSYGYTF

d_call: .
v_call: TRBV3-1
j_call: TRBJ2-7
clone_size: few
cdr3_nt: TGTGCCAGCAGCCTGATGGGGGCGGGTCCGGAGCAGTACTTC
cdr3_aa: CASSLMGAGPEQYF

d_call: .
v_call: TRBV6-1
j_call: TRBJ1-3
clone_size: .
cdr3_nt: TGTGCCAGCGGAAGACAGGTGGAATCTGGAAACACCATATATTTT
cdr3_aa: CASGRQVESGNTIYF

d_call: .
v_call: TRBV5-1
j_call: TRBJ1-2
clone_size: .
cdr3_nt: TGCGCCAGCAGTCCGTTGGGCTATGGCTACACCTTC
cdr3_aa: CASSPLGYGYTF

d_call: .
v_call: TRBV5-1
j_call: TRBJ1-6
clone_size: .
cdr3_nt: TGCGCCAGCAGCTTGGCCGGGCACCGCTATAATTCACCCCTCCACTTT
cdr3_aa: CASSLAGHRYNSPLHF

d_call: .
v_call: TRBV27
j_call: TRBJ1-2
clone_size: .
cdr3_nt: TGTGCCAGCAGTTTAGCTCCTTCCTATGGCTACACCTTC
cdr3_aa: CASSLAPSYGYTF

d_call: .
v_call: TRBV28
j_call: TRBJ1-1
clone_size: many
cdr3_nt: TGTGCCAGCACCGCAGTCGCTGGTTACACTGAAGCTTTCTTT
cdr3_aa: CASTAVAGYTEAFF

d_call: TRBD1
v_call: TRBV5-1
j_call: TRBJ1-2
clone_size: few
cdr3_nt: TGCGCCAGCAGCTATAGAGCCGGGGACAGGGGAGGAACTAACTATGGCTACACCTTC
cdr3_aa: CASSYRAGDRGGTNYGYTF